Shown below are 32 T cell receptor beta chains from a single sample sequenced in a study of blood T cell repertoires in COVID-19. The method was immunoSEQ multiplex PCR; TCRdb's version includes in-frame clones alone and lacks a portion of them. The data show 120,000 or so clones, 65% to 85% seen once. Sequenced: peripheral blood. These receptors were obtained from a man aged 30-40 years with COVID-19, enrolled during active disease.

V gene TRBV5-8 combines with J gene TRBJ1-2, with 8 bases lining up with TRBD1. J gave up 5 bases and V 0 bases, and 6 bases lay outside the gene matches. CDR1 and CDR2 (germline): SGHTS, YDEGEE. The CDR3 is 15 residues long. The CDR3 coding sequence is TGTGCCAGCAGCTTGGAGGGGGACAGGCTATATGGCTACACCTTC. Translated: CASSLEGDRLYGYTF.

This clone was observed a single time. The V gene is TRBV6-4, the J gene TRBJ2-5; TRBD2 matches 11 bases. V gave up 6 bases and J gave up 1 base; unmatched junction bases: 4. This CDR3 comprises 15 residues. From germline, CDR1 is MRHNA and CDR2 SNTAGT. The CDR3 spells CASSKLAGAQETQYF. DNA for the CDR3: TGTGCCAGCAGCAAACTAGCGGGGGCCCAAGAGACCCAGTACTTC.

Here the CDR3 DNA reads TGTGCCAGCAGCGTAGCTTCGGCGGGGGACGGGCAAAACTATGGCTACACCTTC. Its protein product is CASSVASAGDGQNYGYTF. The rearrangement joins TRBV9 to TRBJ1-2, with TRBD1 as a possible D gene (5 bases). CDR1 and CDR2 from the germline V gene are SGDLS and YYNGEE. This CDR3 spans 18 amino acids. V dropped 0 bases and J dropped 2 bases, with 20 bases sitting between them.

On this clone: This specimen includes other DNA sequences encoding the same CDR3. The rearrangement links TRBV5-6 to TRBJ2-1; tentative D call: TRBD2 (6 bases). There are 16 residues in the CDR3. Trimming stripped 0 bases from V and 2 bases from J, with 12 bases between. Germline-derived CDR1 and CDR2 are SGHDT and YYEEEE. As DNA, the CDR3 is TGTGCCAGCAGCTTGGGCGGGGCGGTTACCTACAATGAGCAGTTCTTC. Amino acids: CASSLGGAVTYNEQFF.

Note on this clone: The sample has other DNA sequences that encode this CDR3 too. The gene calls are TRBV7-2 and TRBJ2-3; 7 nucleotides align to TRBD2. V lost 5 bases and J lost 3; bases outside the gene matches: 5. CDR3 size: 14 residues. The germline CDR1 and CDR2 sequences are SGHTA and FQGNSA. The CDR3 spells CASSPGLGTDTQYF. The CDR3 DNA reads as TGTGCCAGCAGCCCCGGACTAGGGACAGATACGCAGTATTTT.

The genes are TRBV20-1 and TRBJ2-3; 7 bases are a match to TRBD1. The CDR3 totals 10 residues. The V gene's germline CDR1 is DFQATT and CDR2 SNEGSKA (reference sequence). Trimming took 5 bases from V and 8 from J; bases not matched to a gene: 1. CDR3: CSARQGTQYF. CDR3 coding DNA: TGCAGTGCTCGACAGGGTACGCAGTATTTT.

The V and J genes are TRBV28 and TRBJ2-1; D unresolved. The germline gives CDR1 MDHEN, CDR2 SYDVKM. The CDR3 is 17 amino acids. V gave up 4 bases and J gave up 0 bases, with 16 bases separating them. CDR3 sequence (DNA): TGTGCCAGCAGTTCGGTCCTCCGGGTCAGCTCCTACAATGAGCAGTTCTTC. Its translation is CASSSVLRVSSYNEQFF.

The chain is built from TRBV6-5 and TRBJ1-6; D unclear. Trimming pared 0 bases from V and 8 bases from J, leaving 5 bases between. The CDR3 consists of 13 residues. Germline V lookup: CDR1 MNHEY, CDR2 SVGAGI. The CDR3 nucleotides are TGTGCCAGCAGTTACTCGAGGTATTCACCCCTCCACTTT. This encodes CASSYSRYSPLHF.

The chain employs TRBV19 and TRBJ2-5, with D unresolved. The CDR3 sequence is 14 residues long. From germline, CDR1 is LNHDA and CDR2 SQIVND (reference sequence). The V gene lost 6 bases and the J gene lost 5 bases, with 16 bases spanning the gap. The CDR3 is CASSFSGSWETQYF. In DNA, the CDR3 is TGTGCCAGTAGCTTCAGTGGCTCGTGGGAGACCCAGTACTTC.

The gene calls are TRBV11-1 and TRBJ1-2, with TRBD1 matching over 8 bases. This CDR3 is built from 13 residues. The junction had 3 bases not matched to a gene; V was cut back by 5 bases and J by 4 bases. Germline values: CDR1 SGHAT, CDR2 FQDESV (reference sequence). The CDR3 protein is CASSRTGSYGYTF. CDR3 bases: TGTGCCAGCAGCCGGACAGGGTCCTATGGCTACACCTTC.

This rearrangement joins TRBV20-1 to TRBJ2-7; weak D call: TRBD1 (6 bases). The germline V gene has CDR1 DFQATT and CDR2 SNEGSKA (reference sequence). The V end was cut by 3 bases, the J end by 4 bases, with 19 bases between. The CDR3 length is 15 residues. CDR3 sequence reads: CSASADSRDPYEQYF. CDR3 nucleotides: TGCAGTGCTAGTGCGGACAGCAGGGATCCTTACGAGCAGTACTTC.

The gene calls are TRBV27 and TRBJ1-1; 7 nucleotides match TRBD1. Germline V gene data show CDR1 as MNHEY and CDR2 as SMNVEV (reference sequence). V lost 6 bases and J lost 8; bases outside the gene matches: 12. The CDR3 totals 14 residues. The CDR3 DNA reads as TGTGCCAGCAGCCTAAAGACAGGGATAGAAGAAGCTTTCTTT. Its translation is CASSLKTGIEEAFF.

The chain carries TRBV24-1 and TRBJ1-2; TRBD1 agrees at 9 bases. Trimming cost V 3 bases and J 8 bases; bases outside gene matches: 6. CDR1 KGHDR and CDR2 SFDVKD come from the germline V gene. CDR3 length equals 14 residues. CDR3 region: CATSDGDRVRGYTF. In DNA form, the CDR3 reads TGTGCCACCAGTGATGGGGACAGGGTGCGAGGCTACACCTTC.

This clone was seen only once. The chain couples TRBV30 to TRBJ2-3, with TRBD2 as a possible D gene (7 bases). With 0 bases removed from V and 1 base from J, the gap between germline ends came to 11 bases. Germline CDR1 reads GTSNPN; CDR2 reads SVGIG (reference sequence). The CDR3 extends over 15 amino acids. DNA for the CDR3: TGTGCCTGGAGTGTGGCGGGGGCAGGCACAGATACGCAGTATTTT. This encodes CAWSVAGAGTDTQYF.

The chain combines TRBV7-9 with TRBJ2-5; TRBD1 matches at 9 bases. Trimming removed 2 bases from V and 1 base from J; junction bases left unmatched: 5. In germline, CDR1 is SEHNR, CDR2 FQNEAQ (reference sequence). The CDR3 sequence is 16 residues long. The CDR3 reads CASSLLTGGPQETQYF. The CDR3 nucleotides read TGTGCCAGCAGCTTATTGACAGGGGGACCCCAAGAGACCCAGTACTTC.

The chain uses TRBV28 and TRBJ2-3, with a possible D match to TRBD1 (6 bases). Germline CDR1 is MDHEN and CDR2 is SYDVKM. Trimming removed 6 bases from V and 2 bases from J, with 12 bases in between. The CDR3 is 14 amino acids. CDR3 coding DNA: TGTGCCAGCAGCTCCACAGGGATCACAGATACGCAGTATTTT. It specifies CASSSTGITDTQYF.

This clone was detected only a few times. The chain carries TRBV7-9 and TRBJ2-7; the D gene is possibly TRBD2 (5 bases). Deletions cut 0 bases from V and 9 bases from J, with 6 bases between. From germline, CDR1 is SEHNR and CDR2 FQNEAQ (reference sequence). The CDR3 runs 11 residues. The chain's CDR3 is CASSLAGVQYF. The CDR3 nucleotides read TGTGCCAGCAGCTTAGCGGGAGTGCAGTACTTC.

The chain has TRBV4-2 and TRBJ1-1, with D possibly TRBD1 on 5 matching bases. The CDR3 consists of 15 residues. V was clipped by 3 bases and J by 4 bases, with 15 bases between them. Germline V lookup: CDR1 LGHNA, CDR2 YNFKEQ. DNA of the CDR3: TGTGCCAGCAGCCAGATCAGGGTAATCGGCACTGAAGCTTTCTTT. Translated, it gives CASSQIRVIGTEAFF.

Concerning this clone itself: It is unclear where the CDR3 begins or ends on the DNA, so no DNA is shown, and the CDR3 is as TCRdb lists it. CDR3 protein: CASSFSTSGYEQYF. The V call is TRBV6-2 or TRBV6-3, the J call TRBJ2-7; the table's TRBD2 call for D was not verified on the DNA. The length of the CDR3 is 14 amino acids, counting both ends. Germline CDR1 MNHEY, CDR2 SVGEGT.

This clone has more than one count but fewer than ten. V usage is TRBV27 and J usage is TRBJ1-6; possibly TRBD1 for D (5 bases). Germline V CDR1 and CDR2: MNHEY, SMNVEV (reference sequence). Trimming shortened V by 5 bases and J by 3 bases, and 11 bases separated the two germline ends. The CDR3 runs 15 residues. Here the CDR3 DNA reads TGTGCCAGCAGTCCGGACACCTTCTATAATTCACCCCTCCACTTT. The encoded protein is CASSPDTFYNSPLHF.

The rearrangement uses TRBV18 and TRBJ1-6; a weak D match, TRBD1 (6 bases). The CDR3 is made up of 14 amino acids. Trimming removed 3 bases from V and 7 bases from J, with 10 bases in between. Germline V CDR1 and CDR2: KGHSH, LQKENI. As DNA, the CDR3 is TGTGCCAGCTCACCCTTAGACAGGAATTCACCCCTCCACTTT. Its translation is CASSPLDRNSPLHF.

V and J are TRBV5-1 and TRBJ2-7; possible D gene TRBD1, 7 bases. The CDR3 contains 14 residues. Trimming stripped 1 base from V and 0 bases from J, with 8 bases between. Germline lookup yields CDR1 SGHRS and CDR2 YFSETQ. Written as DNA, the CDR3 is TGCGCCAGCAGCTTGCAGGGGGGCTCCTACGAGCAGTACTTC. Encoded protein: CASSLQGGSYEQYF.

The J gene is TRBJ2-5, the V gene TRBV9; 7 nucleotides align to TRBD2. The CDR3 is made up of 16 amino acids. CDR1 is SGDLS and CDR2 is YYNGEE in the germline V gene. The trim removed 4 bases at V and 4 bases at J, leaving 13 bases unmatched. The CDR3 coding sequence is TGTGCCAGCAGCCCCTACCCCGGGGGGATAGGAGAGACCCAGTACTTC. It is translated as CASSPYPGGIGETQYF.

The rearrangement joins TRBV27 to TRBJ1-5, with TRBD1 matching 7 bases. The CDR3 has 14 residues. The V and J ends lost 2 bases and 7 bases, in that order; junction bases with no gene match: 5. Germline V gene lookup returns CDR1 MNHEY and CDR2 SMNVEV (reference sequence). The CDR3 sequence is CASSLEGAAQPQHF. The CDR3 DNA is TGTGCCAGCAGTTTAGAGGGGGCAGCCCAGCCCCAGCATTTT.

This clone has more than one count but fewer than ten. This CDR3 reads CASSPTGANEKLFF. In nucleotides, the CDR3 is TGTGCCAGCTCACCGACAGGGGCTAATGAAAAACTGTTTTTT. The J gene is TRBJ1-4, the V gene TRBV18; 8 bases align to TRBD1. Germline CDR1 reads KGHSH; CDR2 reads LQKENI. This CDR3 has 14 amino acids. V lost 3 bases, J lost 3 bases, and 0 bases stayed unmatched.

The chain links TRBV19 to TRBJ2-7; 13 bases align to TRBD2. V shed 4 bases, J shed 6 bases, and the junction held 3 bases outside the gene matches. The germline CDR1 and CDR2 sequences are LNHDA and SQIVND (reference sequence). CDR3 length equals 14 residues. CDR3 in DNA: TGTGCCAGTAGTACGGGACTAGCGGGGATCGAGCAGTACTTC. This codes for CASSTGLAGIEQYF. Based on the CDR3 plus reference TRBV19 and TRBJ2-7, the full variable domain is DGGITQSPKYLFRKEGQNVTLSCEQNLNHDAMYWYRQDPGQGLRLIYYSQIVNDFQKGDIAEGYSVSREKKESFPLTVTSAQKNPTAFYLCASSTGLAGIEQYFGPGTRLTVT.

The chain uses TRBV25-1 and TRBJ1-6, with D perhaps TRBD1 (6 bases). Germline V gene data show CDR1 as MGHDK and CDR2 as SYGVNS. The CDR3 contains 16 residues. Trimming stripped 5 bases from V and 6 bases from J, with 17 bases between. The chain's CDR3 is CASSPSQGSANSPLHF. CDR3 DNA: TGTGCCAGCAGTCCCTCACAGGGTTCGGCTAATTCACCCCTCCACTTT.

The V gene is TRBV28, the J gene TRBJ2-5, with TRBD1 matching over 7 bases. The CDR3 covers 15 residues. CDR1 and CDR2 from the germline V gene are MDHEN and SYDVKM. V trimming: 10 bases; J trimming: 9 bases; junction bases outside the gene matches: 20. This chain's CDR3 is CATIRDRSQKGAQYF. The CDR3 bases are TGTGCCACAATCCGGGACAGATCCCAAAAGGGGGCCCAGTACTTC.

This clone was seen a single time. In DNA form, the CDR3 reads TGTGCCAGCAGCTTAGGAGGTGGGAGGATTCTTTACGAGCAGTACTTC. As protein: CASSLGGGRILYEQYF. The chain combines TRBV7-8 with TRBJ2-7, with D perhaps TRBD2 (6 bases). CDR3 size: 16 residues. V was shortened by 1 base and J by 4 bases, with 17 bases between the two germline ends. Germline V lookup: CDR1 SGHVS, CDR2 FQNEAQ.

This sequence joins TRBV9 and TRBJ1-6; 8 bases fit TRBD1. Germline V lookup: CDR1 SGDLS, CDR2 YYNGEE. The CDR3 covers 14 residues. The ends lost 0 bases at V and 9 bases at J; junction bases unmatched: 2. CDR3 protein: CASSVGDRGSPLHF. CDR3 coding DNA: TGTGCCAGCAGCGTAGGTGACAGGGGTTCACCCCTCCACTTT.

The chain uses TRBV6-5 and TRBJ1-6; D is undetermined. The CDR3 consists of 16 residues. V was trimmed by 0 bases and J by 8 bases, leaving 14 bases between them. Per the germline V gene, CDR1 is MNHEY and CDR2 is SVGAGI. The CDR3 coding sequence is TGTGCCAGCAGTTACTCGAGTGGCACCGGGGATTCACCCCTCCACTTT. Amino acids: CASSYSSGTGDSPLHF.

This clone has a handful of counts. The V and J genes are TRBV7-8 and TRBJ1-6, with D perhaps TRBD1 (6 bases). Trimming removed 1 base from V and 9 bases from J, with 19 bases in between. Germline V CDR1 and CDR2: SGHVS, FQNEAQ. This CDR3 has 17 amino acids. This CDR3 reads CASSLGQGMGSPSPLHF. CDR3 DNA sequence: TGTGCCAGCAGCTTAGGTCAGGGGATGGGGAGTCCTTCACCCCTCCACTTT. Full variable domain (missing parts from reference TRBV7-8 and TRBJ1-6): GAGVSQSPRYKVAKRGQDVALRCDPISGHVSLFWYQQALGQGPEFLTYFQNEAQLDKSGLPSDRFFAERPEGSVSTLKIQRTQQEDSAVYLCASSLGQGMGSPSPLHFGNGTRLTVT.